Described below is a single TCR beta chain sequence and its context. Antigen specificity is unknown. The germline CDR1 and CDR2 sequences are SQVTM and ANQGSEA. The CDR3 consists of 10 residues. Trimming shortened V by 4 bases and J by 7 bases, and 7 bases separated the two germline ends. The sample belongs to a study of identical twins. Study-wide results and caveats: Insertions were reduced in abundant cord blood beta clonotypes but not in memory repertoires.

TCRdb recomputed calls from the 5' RACE reads with MiXCR, one row per CDR3 protein. The sample has more than 250,000 distinct CDR3 sequences, more than 6.5% seen once. This same sample was also taken into another study, of yellow fever vaccine responses in identical twins.

This chain uses TRBV29-1 with TRBJ1-1; no firm D call. The TCR was taken from a young woman in good health. The sequencing input was memory (CD45RO+) T cells sorted from blood. The CDR3 bases are TGCAGCGTTGGGAACGTTGAAGCTTTCTTT. It encodes CSVGNVEAFF.